The T cell receptor beta chain described here comes from a study of cytotoxic CD8 clonotypes in ibrutinib-treated CLL. Looking at the study overall: Response sampling took place at median 12 months of treatment, range 6 to 36.

Here immunoSEQ multiplex PCR was the method, and the copy in TCRdb shows in-frame clones only, minus some. The sample contains 100,000 to 150,000 clones, approximately 85% of which appear only once. The CDR3 has 15 residues. Germline V gives CDR1 SGHTA, CDR2 FQGNSA. The ends were cut back, 4 bases at V and 1 base at J, with 14 bases in the middle. This sequence originates from a human donor with chronic lymphocytic leukemia. This material consisted of PBMCs, taken after 24 months of ibrutinib treatment. The gene calls are TRBV7-2 and TRBJ2-7; a possible D gene is TRBD2 (6 bases). CDR3 DNA: TGTGCCAGCAGCTCACCCGGGACTGCTTCCTACGAGCAGTACTTC. Residues: CASSSPGTASYEQYF.